Presented here are 31 T cell receptor beta chains from one specimen sequenced in a study of blood T cell repertoires in COVID-19. Data came from immunoSEQ multiplex PCR; TCRdb stores just in-frame clones and leaves some out. Of about 73,000 clones listed, 90% are singletons. The source material was peripheral blood. Every receptor here comes from a woman younger than 35 with acute or convalescent COVID-19.

The CDR3 here is CASSLRFGRQGGPRPPLHF. The CDR3 DNA reads as TGTGCCAGCAGTTTAAGGTTTGGCCGACAGGGGGGCCCAAGACCACCCCTCCACTTT. The rearrangement links TRBV27 to TRBJ1-6; 9 nucleotides agree with TRBD1. V dropped 2 bases and J dropped 11; count of bases not matched to a gene: 19. There are 19 residues in the CDR3. Germline CDR1 MNHEY, CDR2 SMNVEV (reference sequence).

V is TRBV7-6 and J is TRBJ2-2; perhaps TRBD2 as D (7 bases). This CDR3 comprises 16 residues. Between the trimmed V and J ends, which lost 5 bases and 4 bases, there was a span of 17 bases. CDR1 and CDR2 (germline): SGHVS, FNYEAQ. The CDR3 reads CASSLGGARGTGELFF. DNA for the CDR3: TGTGCCAGCAGCCTGGGGGGGGCGCGCGGCACCGGGGAGCTGTTTTTT.

This clone was seen just once. This chain joins TRBV15 and TRBJ2-3; D is unresolved. The V end was cut by 3 bases, the J end by 0 bases, with 10 bases between. The CDR3 spans 15 residues. Germline lookup yields CDR1 LNHNV and CDR2 YYDKDF (reference sequence). CDR3 residues: CATSRAYLSTDTQYF. The DNA for the CDR3 is TGTGCCACCAGCAGGGCATACCTTAGCACAGATACGCAGTATTTT.

The chain is built from TRBV4-3 and TRBJ2-1; the match to TRBD2 covers 9 bases. V dropped 4 bases and J dropped 6; count of bases not matched to a gene: 13. The CDR3 has 17 residues. In germline, CDR1 is LGHNA, CDR2 YSLEER. The CDR3, as DNA: TGCGCCAGCAGCCGAGGGGGCGGGAGGGCCTCTGGCAATGAGCAGTTCTTC. Amino acids: CASSRGGGRASGNEQFF.

The count of this clone is one. The chain uses TRBV9 and TRBJ2-5, with 10 bases lining up with TRBD2. With V trimmed by 4 bases and J by 5 bases, 8 bases remained unmatched. This CDR3 has 15 amino acids. Germline V gene data show CDR1 as SGDLS and CDR2 as YYNGEE. CDR3 residues: CASSRAGGAWETQYF. In nucleotides, the CDR3 is TGTGCCAGCAGCAGAGCGGGGGGGGCGTGGGAGACCCAGTACTTC.

V is TRBV19 and J is TRBJ1-5; 9 nucleotides agree with TRBD1. Germline CDR1 reads LNHDA; CDR2 reads SQIVND (reference sequence). J was trimmed by 4 bases and V by 7 bases; bases with no gene match: 8. The length of the CDR3 is 15 residues. The CDR3 nucleotides read TGTGCCAGTAAAAGACAGGGGGTCCAGAATCAGCCCCAGCATTTT. Translating gives CASKRQGVQNQPQHF.

The gene calls are TRBV5-1 and TRBJ2-2; TRBD1 might be the D (5 bases). There are 14 residues in the CDR3. Germline values: CDR1 SGHRS, CDR2 YFSETQ. Trimming stripped 4 bases from V and 6 bases from J, with 13 bases between. The CDR3 DNA is TGCGCCAGCAGCAATAGGCAGGGCGCCGGGGAGCTGTTTTTT. This translates into CASSNRQGAGELFF.

The chain employs TRBV7-8 and TRBJ1-1, with D possibly being TRBD1 (6 bases). Trimming left V 3 bases short and J 5 bases short, with 10 bases between. Germline values: CDR1 SGHVS, CDR2 FQNEAQ. This CDR3 comprises 13 residues. The CDR3 sequence: CASSFPGQTEAFF. Written as DNA, the CDR3 is TGTGCCAGCAGCTTTCCAGGACAGACTGAAGCTTTCTTT.

V usage is TRBV2 and J usage is TRBJ2-2; 11 bases fit TRBD1. CDR3 length: 16 residues. Germline assignment: CDR1 SNHLY and CDR2 FYNNEI. J was trimmed by 7 bases and V by 6 bases; bases with no gene match: 10. CDR3: CASSLRDRGAYGELFF. CDR3 bases: TGTGCCAGCAGCCTAAGGGACAGGGGGGCGTACGGGGAGCTGTTTTTT.

The chain has TRBV10-3 and TRBJ1-1; the D is unclear. Trimming stripped 0 bases from V and 0 bases from J, with 11 bases between. CDR3 size: 16 residues. Germline V gene lookup returns CDR1 ENHRY and CDR2 SYGVKD. The CDR3 DNA is TGTGCCATCAGTGAGTCACGGGGATCCATGAACACTGAAGCTTTCTTT. The encoded protein is CAISESRGSMNTEAFF.

The chain couples TRBV15 to TRBJ2-1, with 12 bases aligning to TRBD2. This CDR3 is 16 amino acids long. Trimming at V came to 3 bases and at J to 7 bases, leaving 7 bases not matched to a gene. Germline CDR1 and CDR2: LNHNV and YYDKDF (reference sequence). CDR3 loop: CATSSSLAGGQNEQFF. In DNA, the CDR3 is TGTGCCACCAGCAGCTCACTAGCGGGAGGTCAAAATGAGCAGTTCTTC.

The chain is built from TRBV20-1 and TRBJ1-1; TRBD1 agrees at 7 bases. Losses at the gene ends were 3 bases for V and 0 bases for J; bases not matched to a gene: 10. CDR1 DFQATT and CDR2 SNEGSKA come from the germline V gene (reference sequence). This CDR3 has 16 residues. CDR3: CSASALPGQMNTEAFF. CDR3 nucleotide sequence: TGCAGTGCTAGTGCCCTACCGGGACAGATGAACACTGAAGCTTTCTTT.

The chain links TRBV5-1 to TRBJ2-2; D gene ambiguous. In germline, CDR1 is SGHRS, CDR2 YFSETQ. The ends were cut back, 0 bases at V and 4 bases at J, with 7 bases in the middle. This CDR3 has 14 amino acids. The DNA for the CDR3 is TGCGCCAGCAGCTTGGACTGGGCCACCGGGGAGCTGTTTTTT. Translated: CASSLDWATGELFF.

This chain uses TRBV28 with TRBJ1-2, with a possible D match to TRBD1 (6 bases). V dropped 1 base and J dropped 4 bases, with 7 bases sitting between them. CDR1 and CDR2 (germline): MDHEN, SYDVKM. The CDR3 extends over 13 amino acids. The CDR3 reads CASSLSGAYGYTF. Written as DNA, the CDR3 is TGTGCCAGCAGTTTATCAGGGGCCTATGGCTACACCTTC.

The chain uses TRBV3-1 (or the pseudogene TRBV3-2) and TRBJ1-1; possibly TRBD1 for D (6 bases). The CDR3 runs 14 residues. Germline assignment: CDR1 LGHDT and CDR2 YNNKEL (reference sequence). V was trimmed by 1 base and J by 5 bases, leaving 11 bases between them. DNA of the CDR3: TGTGCCAGCAGCCAAGGGGGGCGAGGGACTGAAGCTTTCTTT. Residues: CASSQGGRGTEAFF.

The rearrangement uses TRBV14 and TRBJ2-5, with a weak D call TRBD1 (6 bases). The V gene's germline CDR1 is SGHDN and CDR2 FVKESK. V shed 1 base and J shed 1 base, with 10 bases lying between them. The CDR3 totals 15 residues. The CDR3 nucleotides read TGTGCCAGCAGCCAAGGGAGACAGGTCCAAGAGACCCAGTACTTC. Protein product: CASSQGRQVQETQYF.

This clone was recorded only once. This chain connects TRBV28 to TRBJ2-2; tentatively, D is TRBD2 (7 bases). Germline V CDR1 and CDR2: MDHEN, SYDVKM. V shed 2 bases and J shed 6 bases, with 16 bases lying between them. The CDR3 has 16 residues. The CDR3 DNA sequence: TGTGCCAGCAGTTTAGGGGCCGGGGGGCTGGCCGGGGAGCTGTTTTTT. Translated: CASSLGAGGLAGELFF.

The chain joins TRBV7-2 to TRBJ2-1; D is uncertain. Germline V gene data show CDR1 as SGHTA and CDR2 as FQGNSA. V lost 3 bases to trimming and J lost 6 bases, with 9 bases between them. The CDR3 loop spans 13 amino acids. The CDR3, as DNA: TGTGCCAGCAGCTTGGGCCAAGTCAATGAGCAGTTCTTC. The encoded protein is CASSLGQVNEQFF. The complete variable domain, with remaining parts taken from reference TRBV7-2 and TRBJ2-1, reads GAGVSQSPSNKVTEKGKDVELRCDPISGHTALYWYRQSLGQGLEFLIYFQGNSAPDKSGLPSDRFSAERTGGSVSTLTIQRTQQEDSAVYLCASSLGQVNEQFFGPGTRLTVL.

In its sample, this clone was seen a few times. V gene TRBV29-1 combines with J gene TRBJ2-7, with 8 bases identical to TRBD1. V lost 4 bases to trimming and J lost 3 bases; unmatched junction nucleotides: 2. Germline assignment: CDR1 SQVTM and CDR2 ANQGSEA. This CDR3 region has 12 residues. CDR3 sequence: CSVGDRSYEQYF. CDR3 nucleotide sequence: TGCAGCGTTGGGGACAGGAGCTACGAGCAGTACTTC.

The rearrangement joins TRBV11-1 to TRBJ2-1; no reliable D call. Trimming stripped 1 base from V and 0 bases from J, with 10 bases between. The CDR3 loop spans 16 amino acids. Germline CDR1 SGHAT, CDR2 FQDESV (reference sequence). The CDR3 DNA sequence: TGTGCCAGCAGCTTAGGGGTCCGGAGCTCCTACAATGAGCAGTTCTTC. Amino acids: CASSLGVRSSYNEQFF.

This chain links TRBV29-1 with TRBJ1-1; 8 bases map to TRBD1. This CDR3 has 16 residues. V dropped 4 bases and J dropped 6; count of bases not matched to a gene: 16. CDR1 is SQVTM, CDR2 ANQGSEA, per germline. In nucleotides, the CDR3 is TGCAGCGTTGGTGAGTCTCTGCAGGGGGCCTTCGCTGAAGCTTTCTTT. It yields the protein CSVGESLQGAFAEAFF.

The genes are TRBV19 and TRBJ2-5; 9 positions agree with TRBD1. Per the germline V gene, CDR1 is LNHDA and CDR2 is SQIVND (reference sequence). CDR3 length: 15 amino acids. J lost 5 bases, V lost 4 bases, and 8 bases had no gene match. The CDR3 here is CASSTPGQGMETQYF. The DNA of the CDR3 is TGTGCCAGTAGTACCCCGGGACAGGGAATGGAGACCCAGTACTTC. The full variable domain, with the rest looked up from reference TRBV19 and TRBJ2-5, is DGGITQSPKYLFRKEGQNVTLSCEQNLNHDAMYWYRQDPGQGLRLIYYSQIVNDFQKGDIAEGYSVSREKKESFPLTVTSAQKNPTAFYLCASSTPGQGMETQYFGPGTRLLVL.

The rearrangement uses TRBV6-1 and TRBJ2-3; TRBD2 matches 8 bases. Germline V CDR1 and CDR2: MNHNS, SASEGT. J lost 3 bases, V lost 2 bases, and 7 bases had no gene match. This CDR3 comprises 16 residues. As DNA, the CDR3 is TGTGCCAGCAGTGAATACGGGAGCGGGAGTACAGATACGCAGTATTTT. This codes for CASSEYGSGSTDTQYF.

In this sample, this clone turned up once. The chain combines TRBV2 with TRBJ1-2, with 7 bases fitting TRBD1. CDR1 and CDR2 from the germline V gene are SNHLY and FYNNEI. The V gene end was trimmed by 10 bases and the J gene end by 6 bases; junction bases not matched to a gene: 11. CDR3 length: 13 residues. CDR3 region: CAIGQEVGDGYTF. The CDR3 DNA is TGTGCCATCGGACAGGAGGTTGGTGATGGCTACACCTTC.

The chain has TRBV27 and TRBJ1-1; the D gene is possibly TRBD1 (6 bases). In germline, CDR1 is MNHEY, CDR2 SMNVEV (reference sequence). CDR3 size: 13 residues. Trimming stripped 7 bases from V and 1 base from J, with 10 bases between. CDR3 region: CASKAQGNTEAFF. CDR3 nucleotides: TGTGCCAGCAAGGCACAGGGGAACACTGAAGCTTTCTTT.

The J gene is TRBJ1-5, the V gene TRBV11-3; D might be TRBD1 (5 bases). CDR3 length equals 12 residues. Trimming pared 9 bases from V and 7 bases from J, leaving 13 bases between. Germline V gene data show CDR1 as SGHNT and CDR2 as YENEEA. CDR3 amino acids: CARGEGRQPQHF. In nucleotides, the CDR3 is TGTGCCAGGGGGGAGGGCCGGCAGCCCCAGCATTTT.

The chain couples TRBV2 to TRBJ2-7; D is perhaps TRBD2 (6 bases). The CDR3 sequence is 13 residues long. V lost 4 bases and J 7 bases, leaving 14 bases between the germline ends. CDR1 is SNHLY and CDR2 is FYNNEI in the germline V gene. CDR3 amino acids: CASSVVGAGEQYF. The CDR3 DNA reads as TGTGCCAGCAGTGTTGTCGGGGCGGGGGAGCAGTACTTC.

The CDR3 sequence: CASSFRDLETSGPHPDTQYF. The CDR3, as DNA: TGTGCCAGCAGCTTCAGAGACCTGGAAACTAGCGGGCCCCACCCAGATACGCAGTATTTT. V gene TRBV13 combines with J gene TRBJ2-3; TRBD2 agrees at 9 bases. V lost 3 bases, J lost 4 bases, and 20 bases stayed unmatched. The V gene's germline CDR1 is PRHDT and CDR2 FYEKMQ (reference sequence). This CDR3 is 20 amino acids long.

The chain recombines TRBV5-8 with TRBJ1-4; 7 bases match TRBD1. The CDR3 covers 15 residues. CDR1 is SGHTS, CDR2 YDEGEE, per germline. Trimming removed 2 bases from V and 1 base from J; junction bases left unmatched: 2. CDR3 residues: CASSFGTETNEKLFF. The CDR3 nucleotides are TGTGCCAGCAGCTTCGGGACAGAAACTAATGAAAAACTGTTTTTT.

The CDR3 bases are TGCGCCAGCAGCGCGACGACAGGGGTTACTGAAGCTTTCTTT. Translated: CASSATTGVTEAFF. V is TRBV5-1 and J is TRBJ1-1; the match to TRBD1 covers 8 bases. Germline V CDR1 and CDR2: SGHRS, YFSETQ. The V segment lost 4 bases and the J segment 5 bases; nucleotides outside the gene matches: 7. The CDR3 has 14 amino acids.

The V and J genes are TRBV12-3 or TRBV12-4 and TRBJ1-1; 7 nucleotides match TRBD1. Trimming cost V 3 bases and J 10 bases; bases outside gene matches: 8. The CDR3 loop spans 13 amino acids. As DNA, the CDR3 is TGTGCCAGCAGTTTTAACAGGGGCGGCGTAGCTTTCTTT. Translating it yields CASSFNRGGVAFF.